Below, 8 T cell receptor beta chains from the same sample are listed, as sequenced in a study of T cell changes during pregnancy in multiple sclerosis. Some clones are missing from TCRdb's copy, which holds only in-frame ones; the method was immunoSEQ multiplex PCR. The sample yields 42,000 or so clones, roughly 93% seen once. This material consisted of CD4+ T cells from peripheral blood mononuclear cells, taken after pregnancy. Receptors originate from a female donor with multiple sclerosis, enrolled in a pregnancy study.

The V and J genes are TRBV6-5 and TRBJ2-7; 7 nucleotides line up with TRBD1. The CDR3 is made up of 15 amino acids. V dropped 6 bases and J dropped 6; count of bases not matched to a gene: 14. The germline V gene has CDR1 MNHEY and CDR2 SVGAGI. The CDR3: CASSFFAGGVGEQYF. The CDR3 nucleotides are TGTGCCAGCAGCTTTTTCGCAGGGGGAGTTGGCGAGCAGTACTTC.

The chain has TRBV7-3 and TRBJ2-1, with 9 nucleotides matching TRBD2. J was trimmed by 4 bases and V by 2 bases; bases with no gene match: 3. The CDR3 loop spans 15 amino acids. Germline CDR1 SGHTA, CDR2 FQGTGA. The CDR3 reads CASSLASGTYNEQFF. The CDR3, as DNA: TGTGCCAGCAGCTTAGCTAGCGGGACGTACAATGAGCAGTTCTTC.

The chain couples TRBV30 to TRBJ1-3; D is uncertain. CDR3 length equals 12 residues. V was pared by 8 bases and J by 0 bases, with 8 bases between. The V gene's germline CDR1 is GTSNPN and CDR2 SVGIG (reference sequence). In DNA, the CDR3 is TGTGCCGCACAGAGCTCTGGAAACACCATATATTTT. This translates into CAAQSSGNTIYF.

This clone was observed a single time. The rearrangement uses TRBV9 and TRBJ2-7; possibly TRBD1 for D (6 bases). CDR1 SGDLS and CDR2 YYNGEE come from the germline V gene. The CDR3 runs to 14 residues. The V gene lost 2 bases and the J gene lost 6 bases, with 15 bases spanning the gap. CDR3 in DNA: TGTGCCAGCAGCGTCAGTCCCGGACAGCCCGAGCAGTACTTC. Translation gives CASSVSPGQPEQYF. The full variable domain, its missing parts supplied by reference TRBV9 and TRBJ2-7, is DSGVTQTPKHLITATGQRVTLRCSPRSGDLSVYWYQQSLDQGLQFLIQYYNGEERAKGNILERFSAQQFPDLHSELNLSSLELGDSALYFCASSVSPGQPEQYFGPGTRLTVT.

The chain couples TRBV9 to TRBJ2-7; 8 bases line up with TRBD1. The CDR3 length is 14 residues. The V gene's germline CDR1 is SGDLS and CDR2 YYNGEE. V shed 4 bases, J shed 7 bases, and the junction held 10 bases outside the gene matches. The CDR3 DNA follows: TGTGCCAGCAGCACCAGACAGGGGACGGGTGAGCAGTACTTC. Its protein is CASSTRQGTGEQYF.

Turning to this clone: The junction and the germline gene differ at one end; a read error may be behind it. The chain is built from TRBV5-4 and TRBJ2-2, with D possibly matching TRBD2 (5 bases). In germline, CDR1 is SGHNT, CDR2 YYREEE (reference sequence). This CDR3 has 14 residues. CDR3 in amino acids: CASSSRVLPRGAVF. The CDR3 DNA is TGTGCCAGCAGCTCCCGGGTCCTCCCCCGGGGAGCTGTTTTT.

The chain carries TRBV6-1 and TRBJ1-2; the match to TRBD1 covers 7 bases. The CDR3 runs 12 residues. Germline trimming cut 6 bases from V and 6 bases from J; bases unmatched to any gene: 4. CDR1 and CDR2 from the germline V gene are MNHNS and SASEGT. In DNA, the CDR3 is TGTGCCAGCAGAGGGGGCCTCCATGGCTACACCTTC. Protein product: CASRGGLHGYTF.

The chain couples TRBV5-1 to TRBJ1-2, with 9 positions matching TRBD1. After removal of 3 bases from V and 8 bases from J, the junction contained 8 bases not matched to a gene. Germline CDR1 SGHRS, CDR2 YFSETQ. The CDR3 consists of 14 residues. This CDR3 reads CASSYAGTGLGYTF. For the CDR3, the DNA is TGCGCCAGCAGCTATGCCGGGACAGGGCTAGGCTACACCTTC.